This T cell receptor (beta chain) was recorded in a study of blood T cell repertoires in COVID-19. For the study at large: PBMCs, B-cell-depleted T cells, or T cells were the source of the cDNA or gDNA that made up the material.

This clone has just a few counts. Losses at the gene ends were 4 bases for V and 5 bases for J; bases not matched to a gene: 9. This CDR3 is 16 amino acids long. Germline V gives CDR1 LNHDA, CDR2 SQIVND (reference sequence). This table comes from immunoSEQ multiplex PCR, and its TCRdb copy is limited to in-frame clones, with some not included. The data show some 290,000 clones, 86% seen once. The chain couples TRBV19 to TRBJ1-5, with TRBD1 identical over 9 bases. Sequenced sample: peripheral blood. The receptor was derived from a woman in her thirties with COVID-19, enrolled during active disease. CDR3 loop: CASSRRTGGDYQPQHF. CDR3 bases: TGTGCCAGTAGTAGAAGAACAGGGGGCGACTATCAGCCCCAGCATTTT.